Each of the 14 T cell receptor beta chains below was sequenced from the same sample in a study of CD8+ T cells in alopecia areata. Sequencing used cDNA as its template, made by extracting RNA and reverse transcribing it. Assay used: immunoSEQ multiplex PCR; TCRdb lists only in-frame clones, some missing. The data contain over 150,000 clones, 55% to 75% of them singletons. The treatment here: oral pan-JAK inhibitor, 5-10 mg twice daily. Source: CD4+ T cells sorted from blood, taken at week 24, from a patient treated with tofacitinib. The origin of the receptors is a human donor with alopecia areata.

The CDR3 DNA sequence: TGCGCCAGCAGCTTGGACAGGGGGCGTATCACCGGGGAGCTGTTTTTT. Translation gives CASSLDRGRITGELFF. The rearrangement joins TRBV5-1 to TRBJ2-2, with 9 nucleotides matching TRBD1. This CDR3 is built from 16 residues. Germline lookup yields CDR1 SGHRS and CDR2 YFSETQ. Unmatched junction bases numbered 4, after V lost 0 bases and J lost 4 bases.

The chain uses TRBV19 and TRBJ2-7, with D possibly being TRBD2 (5 bases). This CDR3 has 14 amino acids. Germline CDR1 and CDR2: LNHDA and SQIVND (reference sequence). Trimming cost V 4 bases and J 0 bases, with 10 bases left between them. The CDR3 DNA sequence: TGTGCCAGTAGTACCGGGGTCCTCTCCTACGAGCAGTACTTC. Translation: CASSTGVLSYEQYF.

The rearrangement joins TRBV29-1 to TRBJ1-2, with TRBD1 as a possible D gene (5 bases). Trimming removed 2 bases from V and 3 bases from J, with 10 bases in between. This CDR3 contains 13 residues. CDR1 SQVTM and CDR2 ANQGSEA come from the germline V gene. CDR3: CSVEIRGDYGYTF. The CDR3 region has the DNA TGCAGCGTTGAAATTCGGGGGGACTATGGCTACACCTTC.

The rearrangement uses TRBV7-9 and TRBJ2-2, with 7 bases lining up with TRBD2. After removal of 5 bases from V and 6 bases from J, the junction contained 3 bases not matched to a gene. Germline V gene lookup returns CDR1 SEHNR and CDR2 FQNEAQ (reference sequence). The CDR3 has 13 residues. CDR3 sequence (DNA): TGTGCCAGCAGCACAGCGGGACCCGGGGAGCTGTTTTTT. It yields the protein CASSTAGPGELFF.

The J gene is TRBJ1-6, the V gene TRBV5-6; D perhaps matches TRBD1 (6 bases). Trimming took off 1 base at V and 5 bases at J, with 19 bases between the two ends. The V gene's germline CDR1 is SGHDT and CDR2 YYEEEE. The CDR3 runs 18 residues. The CDR3 reads CASSLRDRGTDDNSPLHF. The CDR3 nucleotides are TGTGCCAGCAGCTTGCGGGATAGGGGGACGGATGATAATTCACCCCTCCACTTT.

The chain has TRBV5-6 and TRBJ2-5, with 9 bases matching TRBD1. The V gene end was trimmed by 0 bases and the J gene end by 4 bases; junction bases not matched to a gene: 10. CDR3 size: 17 residues. Germline V gene lookup returns CDR1 SGHDT and CDR2 YYEEEE. The CDR3 reads CASSLATGTGGLETQYF. CDR3 DNA: TGTGCCAGCAGCTTGGCCACCGGCACAGGGGGCCTAGAGACCCAGTACTTC. Drawing the rest from reference TRBV5-6 and TRBJ2-5, the complete variable domain is DAGVTQSPTHLIKTRGQQVTLRCSPKSGHDTVSWYQQALGQGPQFIFQYYEEEERQRGNFPDRFSGHQFPNYSSELNVNALLLGDSALYLCASSLATGTGGLETQYFGPGTRLLVL.

The chain joins TRBV5-1 to TRBJ2-5; TRBD1 matches at 9 bases. The CDR3 runs 14 residues. In germline, CDR1 is SGHRS, CDR2 YFSETQ. J lost 5 bases, V lost 4 bases, and 6 bases had no gene match. CDR3 loop: CASSLGQGRETQYF. The CDR3 DNA is TGCGCCAGCAGCCTGGGACAGGGAAGGGAGACCCAGTACTTC. Using reference TRBV5-1 and TRBJ2-5 for the parts outside the CDR3, the full variable domain is KAGVTQTPRYLIKTRGQQVTLSCSPISGHRSVSWYQQTPGQGLQFLFEYFSETQRNKGNFPGRFSGRQFSNSRSEMNVSTLELGDSALYLCASSLGQGRETQYFGPGTRLLVL.

This clone was found a few times. The V and J genes are TRBV6-6 and TRBJ1-2; weak D call: TRBD1 (5 bases). V shed 2 bases and J shed 0 bases, with 10 bases lying between them. The CDR3 runs to 15 residues. Germline-derived CDR1 and CDR2 are MNHNY and SVGAGI (reference sequence). The CDR3 DNA sequence: TGTGCCAGCAGTTACGGGACGGTTTCTAACTATGGCTACACCTTC. Its translation: CASSYGTVSNYGYTF.

The chain uses TRBV4-3 and TRBJ1-1; maybe TRBD1 (5 bases). The CDR3 sequence is 14 residues long. V lost 4 bases, J lost 5 bases, and 14 bases lay in between. Germline CDR1 and CDR2: LGHNA and YSLEER. DNA for the CDR3: TGCGCCAGCAGCCGGACTGGGGGAGGGACTGAAGCTTTCTTT. As protein: CASSRTGGGTEAFF.

This sequence joins TRBV5-1 and TRBJ2-5, with 8 positions matching TRBD1. Looked up from germline, CDR1 is SGHRS and CDR2 is YFSETQ. The length of the CDR3 is 15 residues. Germline trimming cut 2 bases from V and 0 bases from J; bases unmatched to any gene: 3. The CDR3 loop reads CASSLRTGYQETQYF. The CDR3 DNA reads TGCGCCAGCAGCTTAAGGACAGGGTACCAAGAGACCCAGTACTTC.

The rearrangement joins TRBV7-9 to TRBJ1-3; D remains ambiguous. The CDR3 covers 14 residues. Trimming left V 5 bases short and J 1 base short, with 9 bases between. Germline V gives CDR1 SEHNR, CDR2 FQNEAQ (reference sequence). The CDR3 DNA sequence: TGTGCCAGCAGCCTTGCGAGGTCTGGAAACACCATATATTTT. Amino acid sequence: CASSLARSGNTIYF.

This clone was counted a few times. The rearrangement links TRBV7-9 to TRBJ2-3; D is unresolved. Germline CDR1 SEHNR, CDR2 FQNEAQ (reference sequence). This CDR3 region has 12 residues. V gave up 5 bases and J gave up 2 bases, with 5 bases separating them. The CDR3 is CASSQTTDTQYF. For the CDR3, the DNA is TGTGCCAGCAGCCAGACCACAGATACGCAGTATTTT.

V is TRBV29-1 and J is TRBJ1-4; D is perhaps TRBD1 (6 bases). This CDR3 comprises 14 residues. Looked up from germline, CDR1 is SQVTM and CDR2 is ANQGSEA. Deletions cut 5 bases from V and 4 bases from J, with 14 bases between. This chain's CDR3 is CSVLRGGGNEKLFF. CDR3 nucleotides: TGCAGCGTTCTAAGAGGAGGGGGTAATGAAAAACTGTTTTTT.

This clone was seen more than once but under ten times. The chain couples TRBV2 to TRBJ2-5, with 7 positions matching TRBD2. V shed 5 bases and J 7 bases; nucleotides not matched to a gene: 19. Germline CDR1 reads SNHLY; CDR2 reads FYNNEI. The CDR3 is 17 amino acids. CDR3 nucleotides: TGTGCCAGCAGTAGGGGAACTAGCGTTCGTGGCAAGGTGACCCAGTACTTC. It specifies CASSRGTSVRGKVTQYF.